Shown below are 15 T cell receptor beta chains from a single sample sequenced in a study of blood T cell repertoires in COVID-19. TCRdb's table, derived via immunoSEQ multiplex PCR, lists solely in-frame clones and lacks some. This sample carries 200,000 to 300,000 clones, around 82% of them seen once, and the ten largest clones take 3% to 4.5%. Material: PBMCs or T cells enriched from blood (not recorded which). The source of these receptors is a woman aged 35 to 49 who had been exposed to COVID-19.

This chain uses TRBV5-1 with TRBJ1-4; possibly TRBD1 for D (5 bases). CDR3 length equals 15 residues. Per the germline V gene, CDR1 is SGHRS and CDR2 is YFSETQ. V dropped 0 bases and J dropped 5 bases, with 11 bases sitting between them. CDR3 bases: TGCGCCAGCAGCTTGGGAGATGGGGGGAATGAAAAACTGTTTTTT. It encodes CASSLGDGGNEKLFF.

The chain uses TRBV25-1 and TRBJ1-3, with a possible D match to TRBD1 (5 bases). Per the germline V gene, CDR1 is MGHDK and CDR2 is SYGVNS. V was shortened by 5 bases and J by 0 bases, with 11 bases between the two germline ends. The CDR3 consists of 15 residues. CDR3 in DNA: TGTGCCAGCAGTCCTCCAGGGTTCTCTGGAAACACCATATATTTT. Amino acids: CASSPPGFSGNTIYF.

This clone has a single count. The chain employs TRBV28 and TRBJ1-5, with D maybe TRBD1 (6 bases). Germline loops: CDR1 MDHEN, CDR2 SYDVKM. This CDR3 comprises 15 residues. V lost 1 base and J lost 5, with 12 bases in between. CDR3 DNA: TGTGCCAGCAGTTTATTGTGGGGGCAGGATCAGCCCCAGCATTTT. It is translated as CASSLLWGQDQPQHF.

This chain joins TRBV5-1 and TRBJ2-3; D call uncertain. CDR1 is SGHRS, CDR2 YFSETQ, per germline. This CDR3 spans 15 amino acids. Trimming shortened V by 4 bases and J by 6 bases, and 18 bases separated the two germline ends. CDR3 DNA: TGCGCCAGCAGCCCCCGTGAGCGAGCTTCGGATACGCAGTATTTT. Its translation is CASSPRERASDTQYF.

The DNA for the CDR3 is TGTGCCAGCAGCTTAGTCGTCTCCTACGAGCAGTACTTC. It specifies CASSLVVSYEQYF. The V call is TRBV7-9, the J call TRBJ2-7, with unresolved D. CDR1 is SEHNR and CDR2 is FQNEAQ in the germline V gene (reference sequence). Trimming shortened V by 1 base and J by 0 bases, and 4 bases separated the two germline ends. This CDR3 contains 13 residues.

This clone was seen a handful of times. The rearrangement uses TRBV21-1 and TRBJ1-2; TRBD1, as called in the table, went unchecked against the DNA. TRBV21-1 is a pseudogene. The CDR3 is 16 residues long. CDR3 amino acids: CASSAKPATGPMGYTF. DNA of the CDR3: TGTGCCAGCAGCGCGAAACCCGCGACAGGCCCTATGGGCTACACCTTC.

V is TRBV7-9 and J is TRBJ2-2; D uncertain. CDR1 is SEHNR and CDR2 is FQNEAQ in the germline V gene (reference sequence). The CDR3 length is 14 residues. The V gene lost 5 bases and the J gene lost 0 bases, with 7 bases spanning the gap. The CDR3 loop is CASSQQANTGELFF. The DNA for the CDR3 is TGTGCCAGCAGCCAACAAGCGAACACCGGGGAGCTGTTTTTT.

This chain links TRBV11-2 with TRBJ2-5; 7 bases match TRBD1. V shed 6 bases and J 10 bases; nucleotides not matched to a gene: 8. CDR1 is SGHAT and CDR2 is FQNNGV in the germline V gene. The CDR3 has 12 amino acids. The CDR3 nucleotides read TGTGCCAGCAGTTACAACAGGGGATTCCAGTACTTC. It translates to CASSYNRGFQYF.

This clone was counted a few times. The rearrangement uses TRBV4-3 and TRBJ1-4, with 7 bases identical to TRBD1. With V trimmed by 4 bases and J by 0 bases, 2 bases remained unmatched. This CDR3 is 15 amino acids long. Germline CDR1 and CDR2: LGHNA and YSLEER. The CDR3 protein is CASSPGTATNEKLFF. CDR3 DNA: TGCGCCAGCAGCCCGGGGACAGCAACTAATGAAAAACTGTTTTTT.

The chain joins TRBV3-1 (or the pseudogene TRBV3-2) to TRBJ2-3; maybe TRBD2 (5 bases). This CDR3 has 14 amino acids. V was clipped by 1 base and J by 1 base, with 6 bases between them. Per germline, CDR1 LGHDT and CDR2 YNNKEL (reference sequence). CDR3 nucleotides: TGTGCCAGCAGCCAAGTCGGGGGCACAGATACGCAGTATTTT. Translation: CASSQVGGTDTQYF.

The chain carries TRBV6-5 and TRBJ1-1; TRBD1 matches at 9 bases. CDR1 and CDR2 from the germline V gene are MNHEY and SVGAGI. CDR3 length equals 15 residues. After removal of 6 bases from V and 3 bases from J, the junction contained 8 bases not matched to a gene. DNA for the CDR3: TGTGCCAGCAGCCGGACAGGGGTTGGGGACACTGAAGCTTTCTTT. Its translation: CASSRTGVGDTEAFF.

The sample holds a few counts of this clone. The chain recombines TRBV28 with TRBJ2-1; D perhaps matches TRBD2 (6 bases). CDR3 length: 15 residues. Looked up from germline, CDR1 is MDHEN and CDR2 is SYDVKM. Trimming left V 2 bases short and J 4 bases short, with 12 bases between. The chain's CDR3 is CASSLRRVRYNEQFF. CDR3 nucleotides: TGTGCCAGCAGTTTAAGGAGGGTTAGGTACAATGAGCAGTTCTTC. Full variable domain (remainder filled in from reference TRBV28 and TRBJ2-1): DVKVTQSSRYLVKRTGEKVFLECVQDMDHENMFWYRQDPGLGLRLIYFSYDVKMKEKGDIPEGYSVSREKKERFSLILESASTNQTSMYLCASSLRRVRYNEQFFGPGTRLTVL.

The V and J genes are TRBV2 and TRBJ2-1; 8 bases fit TRBD2. V was pared by 6 bases and J by 8 bases, with 6 bases of the junction left unmatched. The V gene's germline CDR1 is SNHLY and CDR2 FYNNEI. The CDR3 is 13 residues long. CDR3 amino acids: CASRGTSWDEQFF. The CDR3 region has the DNA TGTGCCAGCAGGGGGACTAGTTGGGATGAGCAGTTCTTC.

The rearrangement joins TRBV19 to TRBJ1-4, with no clear D. With 5 bases removed from V and 5 bases from J, the gap between germline ends came to 12 bases. Germline-derived CDR1 and CDR2 are LNHDA and SQIVND (reference sequence). The CDR3 is made up of 14 amino acids. Here the CDR3 reads CASSPRGRNEKLFF. The CDR3, as DNA: TGTGCCAGTAGTCCCCGCGGGAGGAATGAAAAACTGTTTTTT.

This rearrangement joins TRBV4-3 to TRBJ1-5; possible D gene TRBD1, 5 bases. Germline V lookup: CDR1 LGHNA, CDR2 YSLEER. V shed 0 bases and J shed 9 bases, with 15 bases lying between them. There are 15 residues in the CDR3. CDR3 residues: CASSQDGTGFRPQHF. CDR3 coding DNA: TGCGCCAGCAGCCAAGATGGAACAGGATTTCGGCCCCAGCATTTT.